One and the same sample provided the 21 T cell receptor beta chains below, sequenced in a study of breast tumors, draining lymph nodes, adjacent tissues. Breast cancer patients provided tissue from their axillary draining lymph nodes. TCRdb re-derived calls from the multiplex PCR reads in MiXCR, one entry per CDR3 protein. The profile covers 200,000 to 250,000 distinct CDR3 sequences, with less than 40% appearing a single time and under 4.5% taken by the ten largest. The sequenced sample was axillary lymph node tissue. The receptors come from a female donor with breast cancer. Some clones in this sample may be carry-over from other donors' samples.

This clonotype came up many times. J is TRBJ2-5 and V is TRBV9; 14 positions match TRBD2. Germline V gives CDR1 SGDLS, CDR2 YYNGEE. V lost 4 bases to trimming and J lost 0 bases; unmatched junction nucleotides: 8. This CDR3 is built from 18 residues. CDR3 sequence reads: CASSPGTSGGLYQETQYF. The CDR3, as DNA: TGTGCCAGCAGCCCAGGGACTAGCGGGGGCTTATACCAAGAGACCCAGTACTTC.

CDR3 sequence: CAWSVQGRGLSGNTIYF. The CDR3 bases are TGTGCCTGGAGTGTTCAGGGGCGCGGGCTCTCTGGAAACACCATATATTTT. This chain connects TRBV30 to TRBJ1-3, with D possibly being TRBD1 (6 bases). This CDR3 region has 17 residues. The germline V gene encodes CDR1 GTSNPN and CDR2 SVGIG (reference sequence). Trimming left V 0 bases short and J 0 bases short, with 15 bases between.

For this clonotype: A read error may be the cause here, since a much bigger clone is one base away. The rearrangement uses TRBV11-2 and TRBJ1-2; D might be TRBD1 (5 bases). The V and J ends lost 2 bases and 7 bases respectively, with 11 bases between them. The CDR3 runs 13 residues. The germline CDR1 and CDR2 sequences are SGHAT and FQNNGV. This chain's CDR3 is CASSLPPGTGYTF. The DNA of the CDR3 is TGTGCCAGCAGCTTACCCCCAGGGACTGGCTACACCTTC. Supplemented by reference TRBV11-2 and TRBJ1-2, the full variable domain reads EAGVAQSPRYKIIEKRQSVAFWCNPISGHATLYWYQQILGQGPKLLIQFQNNGVVDDSQLPKDRFSAERLKGVDSTLKIQPAKLEDSAVYLCASSLPPGTGYTFGSGTRLTVV.

This clonotype was picked up many times. This rearrangement joins TRBV29-1 to TRBJ2-2, with D uncertain. The CDR3 sequence is 15 residues long. V was clipped by 2 bases and J by 1 base, with 11 bases between them. Germline CDR1 reads SQVTM; CDR2 reads ANQGSEA. The CDR3 is CSVESRHLNTGELFF. For the CDR3, the DNA is TGCAGCGTTGAATCTCGCCACCTGAACACCGGGGAGCTGTTTTTT.

A remark on this clonotype: A much larger clone is a single base away; this may be a read error. V is TRBV6-5 and J is TRBJ1-6, with D unresolved. The CDR3 is made up of 13 amino acids. Trimming removed 8 bases from V and 11 bases from J, with 16 bases in between. Looked up from germline, CDR1 is MNHEY and CDR2 is SVGAGI. CDR3 nucleotide sequence: TGTGCCAGCGCCAGGTTCCCAAATCCACCCCTCCACTTT. Translation gives CASARFPNPPLHF.

This clonotype was recorded a few times. This rearrangement joins TRBV6-5 to TRBJ1-4; D perhaps matches TRBD1 (6 bases). There are 15 residues in the CDR3. Trimming cost V 6 bases and J 4 bases, with 15 bases left between them. CDR1 is MNHEY and CDR2 is SVGAGI in the germline V gene. CDR3 in DNA: TGTGCCAGCAGGTCAGGGGCAGCGGATAATGAAAAACTGTTTTTT. It specifies CASRSGAADNEKLFF.

The rearrangement uses TRBV28 and TRBJ1-5, with 7 bases identical to TRBD1. Germline assignment: CDR1 MDHEN and CDR2 SYDVKM. Unmatched junction bases numbered 7, after V lost 6 bases and J lost 5 bases. The CDR3 loop spans 14 amino acids. The CDR3 nucleotides are TGTGCCAGCAGGGGTGACAGGGTCGATCAGCCCCAGCATTTT. Protein product: CASRGDRVDQPQHF.

The chain carries TRBV6-1 and TRBJ2-5; D is possibly TRBD1 (5 bases). V gave up 6 bases and J gave up 2 bases, with 13 bases separating them. Germline CDR1 and CDR2: MNHNS and SASEGT. The CDR3 is made up of 14 amino acids. The CDR3 region is CASSTSGQQETQYF. In nucleotides, the CDR3 is TGTGCCAGCAGCACCTCAGGGCAGCAAGAGACCCAGTACTTC.

This CDR3 is CASSSDPGTDTQYF. CDR3 bases: TGTGCCAGCAGCTCCGACCCAGGAACAGATACGCAGTATTTT. The rearrangement links TRBV7-2 to TRBJ2-3; D not resolved. The CDR3 extends over 14 amino acids. In germline, CDR1 is SGHTA, CDR2 FQGNSA. Trimming left V 4 bases short and J 3 bases short, with 11 bases between.

This clonotype was counted many times. A much larger clonotype is one base distant, so this may be a read error. The V and J genes are TRBV20-1 and TRBJ1-2, with 8 nucleotides matching TRBD1. J gave up 10 bases and V 0 bases, and 7 bases lay outside the gene matches. Germline CDR1 DFQATT, CDR2 SNEGSKA (reference sequence). CDR3 size: 13 residues. The CDR3 nucleotides are TGCAGTGCTAGAGATAGGACAGGGAGCGCCTACACCTTC. Protein product: CSARDRTGSAYTF.

This clonotype has ten or more counts. J is TRBJ2-1 and V is TRBV2; 7 bases align to TRBD1. Germline CDR1 and CDR2: SNHLY and FYNNEI. With V trimmed by 5 bases and J by 1 base, 2 bases remained unmatched. The CDR3 has 14 amino acids. The CDR3 loop reads CASSTGQSYNEQFF. CDR3 nucleotides: TGTGCCAGCAGTACGGGACAGTCCTACAATGAGCAGTTCTTC. The whole variable domain, filled in from reference TRBV2 and TRBJ2-1, reads EPEVTQTPSHQVTQMGQEVILRCVPISNHLYFYWYRQILGQKVEFLVSFYNNEISEKSEIFDDQFSVERPDGSNFTLKIRSTKLEDSAMYFCASSTGQSYNEQFFGPGTRLTVL.

This clonotype was observed at least ten times. This chain joins TRBV10-1 and TRBJ2-1, with 12 bases that match TRBD2. CDR1 and CDR2 (germline): WNHNN, SYGVQD (reference sequence). The CDR3 covers 14 residues. The trim removed 5 bases at V and 9 bases at J, leaving 5 bases unmatched. DNA of the CDR3: TGCGCCAGCAGTTCTAGCGGGAGGGCGGGTGAGCAGTTCTTC. Translated: CASSSSGRAGEQFF.

This clonotype came up many times. The chain has TRBV2 and TRBJ2-1; the D gene is possibly TRBD1 (5 bases). CDR3 size: 11 residues. Germline V lookup: CDR1 SNHLY, CDR2 FYNNEI. V lost 0 bases to trimming and J lost 14 bases, with 8 bases between them. The CDR3 protein is CASSEARVEFF. The CDR3 coding sequence is TGTGCCAGCAGTGAAGCCAGGGTGGAGTTCTTC.

The chain has TRBV6-5 and TRBJ2-1; no clear D gene. The CDR3 runs 13 residues. Germline CDR1 reads MNHEY; CDR2 reads SVGAGI. Trimming removed 2 bases at V and 7 bases at J, with 9 bases between. The CDR3 reads CASSYRVWNEQFF. In nucleotides, the CDR3 is TGTGCCAGCAGTTACCGGGTTTGGAATGAGCAGTTCTTC.

This chain links TRBV2 with TRBJ1-1; D may be TRBD1 (6 bases). In germline, CDR1 is SNHLY, CDR2 FYNNEI. Trimming shortened V by 5 bases and J by 7 bases, and 17 bases separated the two germline ends. CDR3 size: 14 residues. CDR3 amino acids: CASSPGTPPFEAFF. Here the CDR3 DNA reads TGTGCCAGCAGTCCCGGGACACCCCCTTTTGAAGCTTTCTTT.

This clonotype was seen at least ten times. This chain joins TRBV19 and TRBJ1-2; weak D call: TRBD1 (5 bases). V lost 7 bases to trimming and J lost 4 bases, with 13 bases between them. CDR1 is LNHDA and CDR2 is SQIVND in the germline V gene (reference sequence). This CDR3 contains 13 residues. CDR3 in amino acids: CASTPLGRYGYTF. Here the CDR3 DNA reads TGTGCCAGTACCCCCCTGGGACGCTATGGCTACACCTTC. Full variable domain (missing parts from reference TRBV19 and TRBJ1-2): DGGITQSPKYLFRKEGQNVTLSCEQNLNHDAMYWYRQDPGQGLRLIYYSQIVNDFQKGDIAEGYSVSREKKESFPLTVTSAQKNPTAFYLCASTPLGRYGYTFGSGTRLTVV.

The chain recombines TRBV29-1 with TRBJ2-1, with 10 positions matching TRBD2. The CDR3 runs 15 residues. The germline CDR1 and CDR2 sequences are SQVTM and ANQGSEA. With 8 bases clipped from V and 8 bases from J, the junction kept 15 bases outside the gene matches. Here the CDR3 DNA reads TGCAGCAGAATAGTCAATAGCGGGAGGATTGATGAGCAGTTCTTC. This sequence encodes CSRIVNSGRIDEQFF.

The V gene is TRBV18, the J gene TRBJ1-4; 7 bases line up with TRBD1. Germline CDR1 KGHSH, CDR2 LQKENI. Germline trimming cut 0 bases from V and 7 bases from J; bases unmatched to any gene: 2. CDR3 length: 14 residues. The CDR3 DNA is TGTGCCAGCTCACCACCGACAGGGAGTGAAAAACTGTTTTTT. This sequence encodes CASSPPTGSEKLFF.

The gene calls are TRBV6-5 and TRBJ2-6, with D perhaps TRBD1 (6 bases). The CDR3 totals 16 residues. Germline V CDR1 and CDR2: MNHEY, SVGAGI. Deletions cut 2 bases from V and 2 bases from J, with 10 bases between. DNA for the CDR3: TGTGCCAGCAGTTACGTCAGGGGCGCTGGGGCCAACGTCCTGACTTTC. Its translation: CASSYVRGAGANVLTF.

The rearrangement uses TRBV12-1 and TRBJ2-4; TRBD2, the table's D call, was not compared with the DNA. TRBV12-1 is assigned pseudogene status. This CDR3 contains 16 residues. This CDR3 is CASSPRDSLAKNIQYF. DNA of the CDR3: TGTGCCAGCTCACCACGGGACTCGCTAGCCAAAAACATTCAGTACTTC.

This chain connects TRBV19 to TRBJ1-3, with D possibly TRBD1 on 6 matching bases. The CDR3 sequence is 15 residues long. V lost 5 bases to trimming and J lost 4 bases, with 15 bases between them. Germline V CDR1 and CDR2: LNHDA, SQIVND (reference sequence). The CDR3 DNA follows: TGTGCCAGTAGTCGCCTCGGGGGGGCAGGAAACACCATATATTTT. Residues: CASSRLGGAGNTIYF. Looking up the rest from reference TRBV19 and TRBJ1-3 gives the full variable domain: DGGITQSPKYLFRKEGQNVTLSCEQNLNHDAMYWYRQDPGQGLRLIYYSQIVNDFQKGDIAEGYSVSREKKESFPLTVTSAQKNPTAFYLCASSRLGGAGNTIYFGEGSWLTVV.